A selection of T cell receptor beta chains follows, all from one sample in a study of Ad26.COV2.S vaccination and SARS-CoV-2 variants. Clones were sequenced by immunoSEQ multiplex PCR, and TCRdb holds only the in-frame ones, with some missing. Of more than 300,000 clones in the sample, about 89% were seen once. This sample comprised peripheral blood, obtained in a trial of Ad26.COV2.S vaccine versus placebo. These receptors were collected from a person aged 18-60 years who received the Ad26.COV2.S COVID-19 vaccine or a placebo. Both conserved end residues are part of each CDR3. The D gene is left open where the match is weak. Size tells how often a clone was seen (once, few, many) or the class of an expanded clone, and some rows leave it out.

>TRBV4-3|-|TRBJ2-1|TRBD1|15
TGCGCCAGCAGCGTCCGGGACAGGGGAAATTCGGAGCAGTTCTTC
CASSVRDRGNSEQFF
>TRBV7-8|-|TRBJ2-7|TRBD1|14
TGTGCCAGCAGTCGGGACAGCCGAAGCTACGAGCAGTACTTC
CASSRDSRSYEQYF
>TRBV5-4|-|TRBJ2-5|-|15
TGTGCCAGCAGCCGAACTCGGGACTTACAAGAGACCCAGTACTTC
CASSRTRDLQETQYF
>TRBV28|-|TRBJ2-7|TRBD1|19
TGTGCCAGCAGTTTTACGTTTCAACCGACAGGGGGGCCCGCCTACGAGCAGTACTTC
CASSFTFQPTGGPAYEQYF
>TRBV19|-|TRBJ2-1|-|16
TGTGCCAGTAGTCCCTACATGGGGAGCTCCTACAATGAGCAGTTCTTC
CASSPYMGSSYNEQFF
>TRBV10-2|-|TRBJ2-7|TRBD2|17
TGCGCCAGTGCCTTTATAGCGGGACTGGTCCGGGTCGGCGAGCAGTACTTC
CASAFIAGLVRVGEQYF
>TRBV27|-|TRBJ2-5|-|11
TGTGCCAGCTCTCAGGGGGGGACCCAGTACTTC
CASSQGGTQYF
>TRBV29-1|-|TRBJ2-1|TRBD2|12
TGTAGAGCGGGAGGGCTTCACAATGAGCAGTTCTTC
CRAGGLHNEQFF
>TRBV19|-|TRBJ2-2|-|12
TGTGCCAGTGGCTACGGGGCCGGGGAGCTGTTTTTT
CASGYGAGELFF
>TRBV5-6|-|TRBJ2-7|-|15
TGTGCCAGCAGCTTGTTCGAAGGGGTTTCCTACGAGCAGTACTTC
CASSLFEGVSYEQYF
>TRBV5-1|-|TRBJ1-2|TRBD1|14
TGCGCCAGCAGTTCGGGACAGGGGGCCTATGGCTACACCTTC
CASSSGQGAYGYTF
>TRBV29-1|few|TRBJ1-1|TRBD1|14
TGCAGCGCCGTGGGGGGACAGGGATCCACTGAAGCTTTCTTT
CSAVGGQGSTEAFF
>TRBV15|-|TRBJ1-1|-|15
TGTGCCACCAGCAGAGTCGAGAGCATGAACACTGAAGCTTTCTTT
CATSRVESMNTEAFF
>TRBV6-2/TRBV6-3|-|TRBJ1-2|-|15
TGTGCCAGCAGTTCCCCAAGGGCAAATAACTATGGCTACACCTTC
CASSSPRANNYGYTF
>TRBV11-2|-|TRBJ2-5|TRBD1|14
TGTGCCAGCAGCTTCGGGACAGCCCAAGAGACCCAGTACTTC
CASSFGTAQETQYF
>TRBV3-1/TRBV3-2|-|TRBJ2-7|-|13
TGTGCCAGCAGCCGACTAGACTCCTACGAGCAGTACTTC
CASSRLDSYEQYF
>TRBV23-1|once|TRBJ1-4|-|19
TGCGCCAGCAGTCAATCGTATGGGCAGGGCCACTTTCTAATGAAAAAGGTGTTTTTT
CASSQSYGQGHFLMKKVFF
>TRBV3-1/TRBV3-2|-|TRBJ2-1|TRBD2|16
TGTGCCAGCAGCCAATCTAGCGGGAAGGCCTACAATGAGCAGTTCTTC
CASSQSSGKAYNEQFF
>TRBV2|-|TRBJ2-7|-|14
TGTGCCAGCAGTGAAGGACTACCCTCCTACGAGCAGTACTTC
CASSEGLPSYEQYF
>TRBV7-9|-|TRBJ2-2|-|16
TGTGCCAGCAGCTTGCTTTTGTCATTGGTTTCCGGGGAGCTGTTTTTT
CASSLLLSLVSGELFF
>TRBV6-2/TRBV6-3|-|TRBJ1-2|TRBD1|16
TGTGCCAGCAGCCGATTCCGGGACAGTGATAACTATGGCTACACCTTC
CASSRFRDSDNYGYTF
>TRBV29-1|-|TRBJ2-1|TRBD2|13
TGCAGCGTTTTTAGCGGGAGTTCTAATGAGCAGTTCTTC
CSVFSGSSNEQFF
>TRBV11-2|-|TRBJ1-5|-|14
TGTGCCAGCAGCCTTCAGGGGAGCAATCAGCCCCAGCATTTT
CASSLQGSNQPQHF
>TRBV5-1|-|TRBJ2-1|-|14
TGCGCCAGCAGCTTGGTGGTGTCTAGAGATGAGCAGTTCTTC
CASSLVVSRDEQFF
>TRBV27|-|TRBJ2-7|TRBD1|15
TGTGCCAGCAGTTTACGACAGGGCGGCCCCTACGAGCAGTACTTC
CASSLRQGGPYEQYF
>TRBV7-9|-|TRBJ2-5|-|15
TGTGCCAGCAGCGTTGTGACAGGAGCTCAAGAGACCCAGTACTTC
CASSVVTGAQETQYF
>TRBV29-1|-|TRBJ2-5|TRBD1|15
TGCAGCGTTGGGATGCTTACAGGGGTGTCAGAGACCCAGTACTTC
CSVGMLTGVSETQYF